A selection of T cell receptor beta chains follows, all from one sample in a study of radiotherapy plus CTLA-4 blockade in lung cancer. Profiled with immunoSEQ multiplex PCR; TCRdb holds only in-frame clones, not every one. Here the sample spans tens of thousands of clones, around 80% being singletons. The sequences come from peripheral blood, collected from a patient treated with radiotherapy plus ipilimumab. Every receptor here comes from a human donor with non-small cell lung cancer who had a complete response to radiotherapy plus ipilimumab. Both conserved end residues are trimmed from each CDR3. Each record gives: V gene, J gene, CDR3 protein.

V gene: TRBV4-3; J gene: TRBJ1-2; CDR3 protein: ASSQSTGGTNYGYT
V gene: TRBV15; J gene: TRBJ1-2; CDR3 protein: ATSRIPRDRGSYGYT
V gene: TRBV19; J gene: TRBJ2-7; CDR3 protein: ASSKDRNYEQY
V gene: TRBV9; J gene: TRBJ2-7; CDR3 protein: ASSVGGQGSYEQY
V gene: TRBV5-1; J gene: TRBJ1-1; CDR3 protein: ASSFVKGGETEAF
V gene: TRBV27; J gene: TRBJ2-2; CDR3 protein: ASSFLAQNTGELF
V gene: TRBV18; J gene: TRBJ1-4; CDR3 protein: ASSPQSGDLNEKLF
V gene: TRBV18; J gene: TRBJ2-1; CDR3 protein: ASSPGTGVLNEQF
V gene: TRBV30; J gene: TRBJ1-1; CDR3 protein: AWSIQGGTF
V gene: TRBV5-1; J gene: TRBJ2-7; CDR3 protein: ASRSPGTGDYEQY
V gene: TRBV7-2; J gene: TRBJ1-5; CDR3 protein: ASSYRQGENQPQH
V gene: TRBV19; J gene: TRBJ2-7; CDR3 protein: ASSEGQGSYEQY
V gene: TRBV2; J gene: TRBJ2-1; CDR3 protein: ASSTQTQVRSCNEQF
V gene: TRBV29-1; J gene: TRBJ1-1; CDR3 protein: SVDQGVEAF
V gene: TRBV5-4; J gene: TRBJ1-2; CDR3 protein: ASSHEGQGMGLGYT
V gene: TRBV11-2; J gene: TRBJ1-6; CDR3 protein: ASSLPNSPLH
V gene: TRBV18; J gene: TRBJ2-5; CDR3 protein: ASSPPRTGWETQY
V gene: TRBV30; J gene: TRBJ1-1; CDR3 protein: AWSPGFTEAF
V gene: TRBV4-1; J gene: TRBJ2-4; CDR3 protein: ASSTRREDGHLAKNIQY
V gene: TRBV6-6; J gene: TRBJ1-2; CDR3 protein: ASSNTGNYGYT
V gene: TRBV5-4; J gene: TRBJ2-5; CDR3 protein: ASSSRDRGWQETQY
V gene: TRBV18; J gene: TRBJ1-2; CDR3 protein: ASSPARDYGYT
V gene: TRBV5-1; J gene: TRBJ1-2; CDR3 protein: ASSLGQGLDSDYGYT
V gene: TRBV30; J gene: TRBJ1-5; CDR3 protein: AWSGVSPGGGQPQH
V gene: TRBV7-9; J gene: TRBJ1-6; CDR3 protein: ASTSDRRDSPLH
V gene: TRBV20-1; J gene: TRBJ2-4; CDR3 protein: SAGLVDIQY
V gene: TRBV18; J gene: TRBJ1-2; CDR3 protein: ASSTGQKANYGYT
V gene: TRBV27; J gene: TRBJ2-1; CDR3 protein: ASSLQGASSYNEQF
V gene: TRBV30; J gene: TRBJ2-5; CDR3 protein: AWSVLRAGETQY
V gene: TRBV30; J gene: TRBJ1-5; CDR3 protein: AWSRTGSGNQPQH
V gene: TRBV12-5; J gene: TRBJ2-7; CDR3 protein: ASGLVGQGKNEQY
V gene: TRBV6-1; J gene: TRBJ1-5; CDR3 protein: ASSEGQRGQPQH
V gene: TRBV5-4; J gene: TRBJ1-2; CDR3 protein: ASSKGQGINYGYT
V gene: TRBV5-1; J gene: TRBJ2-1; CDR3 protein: ASSLALTGSPNNEQF
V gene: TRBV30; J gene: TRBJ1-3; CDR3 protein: AWTLTGGNTIY
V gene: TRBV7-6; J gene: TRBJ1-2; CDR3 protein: ASSPREGVISGYT
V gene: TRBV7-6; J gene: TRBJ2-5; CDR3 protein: ASSLGLAGDTSAVFQTQY
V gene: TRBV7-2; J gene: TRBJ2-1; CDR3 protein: ASSILAGVYNEQF